Following are 7 T cell receptor beta chains from one sample sequenced in a study of cytotoxic CD8 clonotypes in ibrutinib-treated CLL. The method was immunoSEQ multiplex PCR; TCRdb's version includes in-frame clones alone and lacks a portion of them. Of tens of thousands of clones listed, 70% to 90% are singletons. Material: PBMCs, obtained before ibrutinib treatment. These receptors were collected from a human donor with chronic lymphocytic leukemia.

The CDR3: CASSAGLAKAYEQYF. The DNA of the CDR3 is TGTGCCAGCAGCGCGGGACTAGCGAAGGCCTACGAGCAGTACTTC. The chain carries TRBV9 and TRBJ2-7, with 10 bases fitting TRBD2. Germline assignment: CDR1 SGDLS and CDR2 YYNGEE. This CDR3 is built from 15 residues. The V segment lost 3 bases and the J segment 2 bases; nucleotides outside the gene matches: 5.

This clone was observed once. The rearrangement links TRBV7-9 to TRBJ2-1; 10 nucleotides agree with TRBD2. CDR3 size: 16 residues. CDR1 and CDR2 from the germline V gene are SEHNR and FQNEAQ (reference sequence). The J segment lost 3 bases and the V segment lost 4 bases, leaving 6 bases of the junction unmatched. CDR3 sequence: CASSSLAGASYNEQFF. As DNA, the CDR3 is TGTGCCAGCAGCTCTCTAGCGGGAGCGAGCTACAATGAGCAGTTCTTC. Using reference TRBV7-9 and TRBJ2-1 for the parts outside the CDR3, the full variable domain is DTGVSQNPRHKITKRGQNVTFRCDPISEHNRLYWYRQTLGQGPEFLTYFQNEAQLEKSRLLSDRFSAERPKGSFSTLEIQRTEQGDSAMYLCASSSLAGASYNEQFFGPGTRLTVL.

V is TRBV25-1 and J is TRBJ1-4, with D possibly being TRBD1 (6 bases). The V and J ends lost 4 bases and 6 bases respectively, with 18 bases between them. The CDR3 is 16 amino acids. The germline gives CDR1 MGHDK, CDR2 SYGVNS. CDR3 coding DNA: TGTGCCAGCAGTGCACAGGGATTGCTGGTTGATGAAAAACTGTTTTTT. It encodes CASSAQGLLVDEKLFF.

This clone was detected only a few times. The chain recombines TRBV6-5 with TRBJ2-2, with 7 bases fitting TRBD2. Germline lookup yields CDR1 MNHEY and CDR2 SVGAGI. The CDR3 sequence is 16 residues long. J was trimmed by 6 bases and V by 0 bases; bases with no gene match: 7. The CDR3 loop reads CASSYSKGRGSGELFF. The CDR3 DNA follows: TGTGCCAGCAGTTACTCGAAAGGGCGGGGGTCCGGGGAGCTGTTTTTT.

The chain links TRBV30 to TRBJ2-2; TRBD1 might be the D (5 bases). This CDR3 is 16 amino acids long. Trimming stripped 0 bases from V and 0 bases from J, with 11 bases between. CDR1 and CDR2 from the germline V gene are GTSNPN and SVGIG (reference sequence). The CDR3 nucleotides are TGTGCCTGGAGTGTACATCCCAGGGCGAACACCGGGGAGCTGTTTTTT. Its translation is CAWSVHPRANTGELFF. Full variable domain (outside the CDR3, taken from reference TRBV30 and TRBJ2-2): SQTIHQWPATLVQPVGSPLSLECTVEGTSNPNLYWYRQAAGRGLQLLFYSVGIGQISSEVPQNLSASRPQDRQFILSSKKLLLSDSGFYLCAWSVHPRANTGELFFGEGSRLTVL.

CDR3 protein: CASSLASGSVSYEQYF. Written as DNA, the CDR3 is TGTGCCAGCAGCTTGGCTAGCGGGAGTGTCTCCTACGAGCAGTACTTC. The V and J genes are TRBV5-4 and TRBJ2-7, with TRBD2 matching over 10 bases. There are 16 residues in the CDR3. CDR1 SGHNT and CDR2 YYREEE come from the germline V gene (reference sequence). The V gene end was trimmed by 0 bases and the J gene end by 0 bases; junction bases not matched to a gene: 3.

The V gene is TRBV13, the J gene TRBJ1-1; unclear D gene. This CDR3 has 15 residues. Trimming stripped 2 bases from V and 2 bases from J, with 12 bases between. CDR1 is PRHDT, CDR2 FYEKMQ, per germline (reference sequence). The CDR3 spells CASSLSPSRNTEAFF. CDR3 DNA: TGTGCCAGCAGCTTATCCCCCTCTAGAAACACTGAAGCTTTCTTT.